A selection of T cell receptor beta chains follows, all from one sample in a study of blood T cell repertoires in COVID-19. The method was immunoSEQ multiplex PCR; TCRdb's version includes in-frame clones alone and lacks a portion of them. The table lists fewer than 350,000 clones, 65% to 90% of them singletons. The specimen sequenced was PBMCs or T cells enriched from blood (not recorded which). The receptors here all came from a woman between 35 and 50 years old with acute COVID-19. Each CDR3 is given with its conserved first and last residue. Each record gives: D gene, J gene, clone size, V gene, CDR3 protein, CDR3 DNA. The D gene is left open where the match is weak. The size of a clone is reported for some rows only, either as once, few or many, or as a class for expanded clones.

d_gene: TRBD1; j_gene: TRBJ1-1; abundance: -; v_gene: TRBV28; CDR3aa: CASRRYDRGVTEAFF; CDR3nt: TGTGCCAGCAGACGTTATGACAGGGGAGTCACTGAAGCTTTCTTT
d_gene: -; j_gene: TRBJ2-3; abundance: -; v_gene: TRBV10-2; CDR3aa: CASTLSGKSTDTQYF; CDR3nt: TGCGCCAGCACCCTAAGCGGAAAGAGCACAGATACGCAGTATTTT
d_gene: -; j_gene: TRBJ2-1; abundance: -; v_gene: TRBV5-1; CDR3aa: CASSLDMASYNEQFF; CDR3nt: TGCGCCAGCAGCTTGGACATGGCTTCCTACAATGAGCAGTTCTTC
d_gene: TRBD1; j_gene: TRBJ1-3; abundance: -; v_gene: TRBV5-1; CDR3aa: CASSRTGDGNTIYF; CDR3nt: TGCGCCAGCAGCCGCACAGGGGACGGAAACACCATATATTTT
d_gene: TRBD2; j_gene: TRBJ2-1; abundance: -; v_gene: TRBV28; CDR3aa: CASSSFGSGRALYNEQFF; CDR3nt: TGTGCCAGCAGTTCCTTTGGGAGCGGGAGGGCCCTCTACAATGAGCAGTTCTTC
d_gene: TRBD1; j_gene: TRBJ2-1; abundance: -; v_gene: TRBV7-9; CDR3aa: CATDRGFSYNEQFF; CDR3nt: TGTGCCACGGACAGGGGGTTCTCCTACAATGAGCAGTTCTTC
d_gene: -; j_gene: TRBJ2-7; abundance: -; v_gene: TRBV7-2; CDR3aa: CASSLTPLGGVSSYEQYF; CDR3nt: TGTGCCAGCAGCTTAACTCCCCTGGGTGGAGTGAGCTCCTACGAGCAGTACTTC
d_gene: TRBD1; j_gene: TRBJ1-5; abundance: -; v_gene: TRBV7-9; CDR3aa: CASSLGAGGEGNQPQHF; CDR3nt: TGTGCCAGCAGCTTAGGGGCAGGGGGCGAGGGAAATCAGCCCCAGCATTTT
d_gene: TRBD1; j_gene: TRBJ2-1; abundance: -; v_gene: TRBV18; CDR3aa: CASSQDSGQGKGSYNEQFF; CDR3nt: TGTGCCAGCTCACAAGATTCGGGACAGGGGAAGGGGTCCTACAATGAGCAGTTCTTC
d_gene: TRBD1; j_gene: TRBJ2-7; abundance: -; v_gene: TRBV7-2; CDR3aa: CASSRPGGEQYF; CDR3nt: TGTGCCAGCAGCCGCCCAGGGGGCGAGCAGTACTTC
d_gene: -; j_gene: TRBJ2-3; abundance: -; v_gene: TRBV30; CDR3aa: CAWSAPGLRIDTQYF; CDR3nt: TGTGCCTGGAGTGCCCCGGGATTGAGAATTGATACGCAGTATTTT
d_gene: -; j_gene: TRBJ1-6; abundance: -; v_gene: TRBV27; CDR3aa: CASSFQGGSPLHF; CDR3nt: TGTGCCAGCAGTTTCCAGGGAGGATCACCCCTCCACTTT
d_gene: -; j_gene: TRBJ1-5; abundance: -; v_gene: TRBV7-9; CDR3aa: CASSLSPGEAQHF; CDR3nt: TGTGCCAGCAGCTTAAGCCCCGGGGAAGCCCAGCATTTT
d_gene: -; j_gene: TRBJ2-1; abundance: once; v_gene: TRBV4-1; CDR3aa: CASSQGQDNEQFF; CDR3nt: TGCGCCAGCAGCCAAGGACAGGACAATGAGCAGTTCTTC
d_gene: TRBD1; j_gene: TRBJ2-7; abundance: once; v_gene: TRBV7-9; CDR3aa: CASSTDRGYEQYF; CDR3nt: TGTGCCAGCAGCACCGACAGGGGGTACGAGCAGTACTTC
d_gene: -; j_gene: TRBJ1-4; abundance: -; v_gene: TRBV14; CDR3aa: CASSQGFGSEKLFF; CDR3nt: TGTGCCAGCAGCCAAGGGTTCGGGAGTGAAAAACTGTTTTTT
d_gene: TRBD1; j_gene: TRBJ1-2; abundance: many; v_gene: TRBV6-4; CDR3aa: CASSDEPTGSHGYTF; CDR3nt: TGTGCCAGCAGTGACGAGCCGACAGGGTCGCATGGCTACACCTTC
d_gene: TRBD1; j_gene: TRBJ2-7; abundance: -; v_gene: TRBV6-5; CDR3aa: CASSYGDRTYEQYF; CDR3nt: TGTGCCAGCAGTTACGGGGACAGGACCTACGAGCAGTACTTC
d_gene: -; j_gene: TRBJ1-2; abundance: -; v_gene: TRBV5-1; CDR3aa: CASSLLGAANYGYTF; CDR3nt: TGCGCCAGCAGCTTGTTGGGGGCGGCTAACTATGGCTACACCTTC
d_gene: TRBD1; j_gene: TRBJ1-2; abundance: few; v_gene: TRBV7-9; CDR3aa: CASSPTGGSYGYTF; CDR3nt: TGTGCCAGCAGCCCGACAGGGGGCTCCTATGGCTACACCTTC
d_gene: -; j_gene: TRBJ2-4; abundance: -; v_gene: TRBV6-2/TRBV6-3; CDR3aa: CASSPQVSKNIQYF; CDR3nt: TGTGCCAGCAGTCCGCAGGTATCCAAAAACATTCAGTACTTC
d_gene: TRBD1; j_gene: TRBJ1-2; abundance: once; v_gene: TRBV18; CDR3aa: CASAKRDSNPLGYTF; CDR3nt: TGTGCCAGCGCTAAGAGGGACAGCAACCCTCTTGGCTACACCTTC
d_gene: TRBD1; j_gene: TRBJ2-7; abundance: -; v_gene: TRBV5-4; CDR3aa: CASSSPDRGQSEQYF; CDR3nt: TGTGCCAGCAGCTCCCCCGACAGGGGTCAGAGCGAGCAGTACTTC
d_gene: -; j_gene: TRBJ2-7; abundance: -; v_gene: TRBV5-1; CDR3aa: CASSLQGFEQYF; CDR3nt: TGCGCCAGCAGCTTACAGGGCTTCGAGCAGTACTTC